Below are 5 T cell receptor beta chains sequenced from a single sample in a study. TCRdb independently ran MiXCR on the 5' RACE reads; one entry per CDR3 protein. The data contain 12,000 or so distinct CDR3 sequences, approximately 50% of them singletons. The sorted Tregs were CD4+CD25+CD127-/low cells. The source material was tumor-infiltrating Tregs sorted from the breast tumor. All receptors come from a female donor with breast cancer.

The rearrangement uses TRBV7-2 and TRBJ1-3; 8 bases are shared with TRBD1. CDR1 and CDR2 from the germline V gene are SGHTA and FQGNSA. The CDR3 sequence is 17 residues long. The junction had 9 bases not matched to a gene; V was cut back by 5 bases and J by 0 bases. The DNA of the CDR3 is TGTGCCAGCAGCCCCCGACAGGGGTTAGGCTCTGGAAACACCATATATTTT. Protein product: CASSPRQGLGSGNTIYF.

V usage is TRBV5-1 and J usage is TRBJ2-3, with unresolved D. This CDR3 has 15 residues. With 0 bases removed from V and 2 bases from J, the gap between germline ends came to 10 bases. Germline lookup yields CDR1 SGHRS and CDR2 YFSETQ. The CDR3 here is CASSLAQIITDTQYF. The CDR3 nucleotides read TGCGCCAGCAGCTTGGCTCAGATTATCACAGATACGCAGTATTTT.

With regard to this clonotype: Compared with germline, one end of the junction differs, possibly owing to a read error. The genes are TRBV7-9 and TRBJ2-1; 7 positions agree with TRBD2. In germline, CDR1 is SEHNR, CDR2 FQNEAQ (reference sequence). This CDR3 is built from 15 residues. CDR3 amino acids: CASRLAGSSYNGQFF. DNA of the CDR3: TGTGCCAGCAGGTTAGCGGGCAGCTCCTACAATGGGCAGTTCTTC. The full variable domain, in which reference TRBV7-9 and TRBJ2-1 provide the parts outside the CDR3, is DTGVSQNPRHKITKRGQNVTFRCDPISEHNRLYWYRQTLGQGPEFLTYFQNEAQLEKSRLLSDRFSAERPKGSFSTLEIQRTEQGDSAMYLCASRLAGSSYNGQFFGPGTRLTVL.

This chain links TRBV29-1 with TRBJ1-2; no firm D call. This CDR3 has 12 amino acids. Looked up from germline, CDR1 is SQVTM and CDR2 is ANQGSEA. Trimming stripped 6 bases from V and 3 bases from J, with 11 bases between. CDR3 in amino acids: CSVEEIHYGYTF. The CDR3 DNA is TGCAGCGTCGAGGAGATTCACTATGGCTACACCTTC.

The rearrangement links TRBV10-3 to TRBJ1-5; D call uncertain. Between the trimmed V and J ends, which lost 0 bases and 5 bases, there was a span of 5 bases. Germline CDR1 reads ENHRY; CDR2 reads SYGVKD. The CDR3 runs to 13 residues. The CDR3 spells CAISESQDQPQHF. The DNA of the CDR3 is TGTGCCATCAGTGAGTCTCAGGATCAGCCCCAGCATTTT.